This T cell receptor (beta chain) was documented in a study of Ad26.COV2.S vaccination and SARS-CoV-2 variants. As for the study in general: Vaccine-arm donor from the placebo-controlled COV1001 Ad26.COV2.S trial. Ad26.COV2.S, an intramuscular injection, was given once or twice 56 days apart.

In this sample, this clone turned up once. Antigen unknown. The treatment was: roughly 19 received Ad26.COV2.S at low or high dose, single or two shots; roughly five received placebo; per-sample allocation not given. Sampling was performed 63 days after the first vaccine or placebo injection. An Ad26 vector carrying the Wuhan-strain SARS-CoV-2 spike served as the vaccine. The trim removed 3 bases at V and 4 bases at J, leaving 11 bases unmatched. The CDR3 contains 16 residues. CDR1 is SGHAT and CDR2 is FQDESV in the germline V gene (reference sequence). Overall study results and limits: Whether participants received vaccine or placebo, their non-spike TCR breadth was similar.

The repertoire was sequenced with immunoSEQ multiplex PCR; TCRdb's copy has only in-frame clones and lacks some. The table records some 370,000 clones, roughly 85% of them present only once. The chain carries TRBV11-1 and TRBJ1-1; 7 nucleotides agree with TRBD1. This sequence originates from a person aged 18-60 years who received the Ad26.COV2.S COVID-19 vaccine or a placebo. The sample here was peripheral blood, taken in a trial of Ad26.COV2.S vaccine versus placebo. This chain's CDR3 is CASSFRGQERGTEAFF. The CDR3 DNA is TGTGCCAGCAGCTTCCGAGGACAGGAGCGAGGCACTGAAGCTTTCTTT.